Listed here are 12 T cell receptor beta chains from one sample, sequenced in a study of blood T cell repertoires in COVID-19. The data were produced by immunoSEQ multiplex PCR, yet TCRdb's version contains in-frame clones alone and is incomplete. In the table there are over 55,000 clones, about nine tenths of which are singletons. The sequenced sample was peripheral blood. Receptors originate from a man aged 50 or older with active COVID-19.

This rearrangement joins TRBV10-1 to TRBJ1-3, with D possibly being TRBD1 (6 bases). V lost 9 bases to trimming and J lost 0 bases, with 15 bases between them. This CDR3 is built from 15 residues. CDR1 is WNHNN, CDR2 SYGVQD, per germline (reference sequence). The CDR3 reads CASDDRIGSGNTIYF. Written as DNA, the CDR3 is TGCGCCAGTGACGACAGGATCGGCTCTGGAAACACCATATATTTT.

The DNA of the CDR3 is TGTGCCAGCAGTCTCTCGGGACGCGGGGCCACCATATATTTT. Its protein product is CASSLSGRGATIYF. The chain joins TRBV27 to TRBJ1-3, with a possible D match to TRBD1 (5 bases). The CDR3 spans 14 residues. Germline-derived CDR1 and CDR2 are MNHEY and SMNVEV (reference sequence). Trimming removed 5 bases from V and 9 bases from J, with 17 bases in between.

V gene TRBV28 combines with J gene TRBJ2-2; 7 bases line up with TRBD1. V lost 7 bases and J lost 7; bases outside the gene matches: 9. The CDR3 is made up of 14 amino acids. Germline V CDR1 and CDR2: MDHEN, SYDVKM. This CDR3 is CASTPQPGGGELFF. The CDR3 nucleotides read TGTGCCAGCACCCCCCAACCAGGGGGCGGGGAGCTGTTTTTT.

The rearrangement uses TRBV6-5 and TRBJ1-6; TRBD1 matches 7 bases. J was trimmed by 7 bases and V by 3 bases; bases with no gene match: 9. The CDR3 runs 16 residues. CDR1 and CDR2 (germline): MNHEY, SVGAGI. CDR3 bases: TGTGCCAGCAGTTATGGAAACAGGGGAGGCAATTCACCCCTCCACTTT. Its translation: CASSYGNRGGNSPLHF.

V is TRBV28 and J is TRBJ1-5; 7 nucleotides agree with TRBD1. The CDR3 sequence is 15 residues long. V lost 3 bases and J lost 6; bases outside the gene matches: 8. The germline CDR1 and CDR2 sequences are MDHEN and SYDVKM. The CDR3 loop is CASSFYRGRSQPQHF. The CDR3, as DNA: TGTGCCAGCAGTTTCTACAGGGGCAGGAGTCAGCCCCAGCATTTT.

This clone was observed many times. This rearrangement joins TRBV28 to TRBJ2-7; 10 bases are shared with TRBD1. The CDR3 totals 15 residues. V shed 4 bases, J shed 7 bases, and the junction held 10 bases outside the gene matches. Germline V gene data show CDR1 as MDHEN and CDR2 as SYDVKM. CDR3: CASSSVGQGEGEQYF. CDR3 sequence (DNA): TGTGCCAGCAGTTCCGTCGGACAGGGGGAAGGTGAGCAGTACTTC.

V usage is TRBV14 and J usage is TRBJ2-7; D is undetermined. This CDR3 is 15 amino acids long. V lost 1 base, J lost 2 bases, and 12 bases lay in between. CDR1 is SGHDN, CDR2 FVKESK, per germline. In DNA, the CDR3 is TGTGCCAGCAGCCAAGGCTCGGTACCCGCCTACGAGCAGTACTTC. Translation gives CASSQGSVPAYEQYF.

The chain has TRBV19 and TRBJ2-3; D is possibly TRBD2 (5 bases). Germline V lookup: CDR1 LNHDA, CDR2 SQIVND (reference sequence). The CDR3 is made up of 15 amino acids. The V gene lost 7 bases and the J gene lost 2 bases, with 16 bases spanning the gap. This chain's CDR3 is CASTAFGLATDTQYF. The CDR3 DNA reads TGTGCCAGTACCGCCTTTGGGCTAGCCACAGATACGCAGTATTTT. Based on the CDR3 plus reference TRBV19 and TRBJ2-3, the full variable domain is DGGITQSPKYLFRKEGQNVTLSCEQNLNHDAMYWYRQDPGQGLRLIYYSQIVNDFQKGDIAEGYSVSREKKESFPLTVTSAQKNPTAFYLCASTAFGLATDTQYFGPGTRLTVL.

The genes are TRBV28 and TRBJ2-7; possibly TRBD1 for D (5 bases). The CDR3 runs 14 residues. The V and J ends lost 3 bases and 2 bases respectively, with 11 bases between them. CDR1 and CDR2 (germline): MDHEN, SYDVKM. The CDR3 here is CASSFAQVTYEQYF. The CDR3 DNA reads as TGTGCCAGCAGTTTTGCACAGGTCACCTACGAGCAGTACTTC.

The chain is built from TRBV4-3 and TRBJ2-3; TRBD2 is a possible D gene (5 bases). The CDR3 has 14 amino acids. V lost 1 base to trimming and J lost 3 bases, with 8 bases between them. Germline V gives CDR1 LGHNA, CDR2 YSLEER. The CDR3, as DNA: TGCGCCAGCAGCCAAGTGGCGGGTACAGATACGCAGTATTTT. Translated: CASSQVAGTDTQYF.

V gene TRBV19 combines with J gene TRBJ2-4; 12 bases line up with TRBD2. There are 13 residues in the CDR3. After removal of 4 bases from V and 8 bases from J, the junction contained 0 bases not matched to a gene. Germline V gene data show CDR1 as LNHDA and CDR2 as SQIVND (reference sequence). The CDR3 loop is CASSTSGGDIQYF. DNA for the CDR3: TGTGCCAGTAGTACTAGCGGGGGGGACATTCAGTACTTC.

This chain joins TRBV28 and TRBJ1-3; no definite D call. Germline CDR1 is MDHEN and CDR2 is SYDVKM. Trimming took off 6 bases at V and 4 bases at J, with 10 bases between the two ends. The CDR3 has 13 residues. In DNA form, the CDR3 reads TGTGCCAGCAGAGGGAGCGTGGGAAACACCATATATTTT. This encodes CASRGSVGNTIYF.